What follows are 26 T cell receptor beta chains derived from one specimen sequenced in a study of OX40 agonist ivuxolimab in advanced cancers. Some clones are missing from TCRdb's copy, which holds only in-frame ones; the method was immunoSEQ multiplex PCR. The sample has about 59,000 clones; approximately 87% are singletons. The source material was CD4+ or CD8+ T cells sorted from blood, sampled in a trial of the OX40 agonist ivuxolimab. The receptors originated from an adult with an advanced solid tumor such as melanoma, head and neck, liver or kidney cancer.

The rearrangement uses TRBV4-3 and TRBJ1-5; 8 bases fit TRBD1. From germline, CDR1 is LGHNA and CDR2 YSLEER. This CDR3 is 13 amino acids long. V was clipped by 4 bases and J by 7 bases; unmatched bases: 3. As DNA, the CDR3 is TGCGCCAGCAGCCCGGACAGGGAACAGCCCCAGCATTTT. This gives the protein CASSPDREQPQHF.

As to this clone: Different DNA sequences within this sample yield the same CDR3. The chain recombines TRBV7-9 with TRBJ2-2; D call uncertain. From germline, CDR1 is SEHNR and CDR2 FQNEAQ (reference sequence). This CDR3 comprises 12 residues. The V end lost 2 bases, the J end lost 2 bases, and 0 bases lay between the germline ends. The CDR3 DNA reads TGTGCCAGCAGCTTAAACACCGGGGAGCTGTTTTTT. Amino acids: CASSLNTGELFF. Combining the CDR3 with reference TRBV7-9 and TRBJ2-2 gives the whole variable domain DTGVSQNPRHKITKRGQNVTFRCDPISEHNRLYWYRQTLGQGPEFLTYFQNEAQLEKSRLLSDRFSAERPKGSFSTLEIQRTEQGDSAMYLCASSLNTGELFFGEGSRLTVL.

This clone was seen once. This sequence joins TRBV7-9 and TRBJ1-3, with D tentatively TRBD1 (5 bases). The germline V and J ends were trimmed by 6 bases and 0 bases, with 12 bases remaining between them. The CDR3 spans 15 residues. The germline CDR1 and CDR2 sequences are SEHNR and FQNEAQ (reference sequence). CDR3 region: CASRPRGASGNTIYF. The CDR3 DNA reads TGTGCCAGCAGGCCAAGGGGAGCCTCTGGAAACACCATATATTTT.

The rearrangement links TRBV28 to TRBJ2-1; the D is unclear. Germline lookup yields CDR1 MDHEN and CDR2 SYDVKM. This CDR3 is 18 amino acids long. V was trimmed by 4 bases and J by 0 bases, leaving 19 bases between them. The CDR3: CASSSMGFAVSSYNEQFF. CDR3 nucleotide sequence: TGTGCCAGCAGTTCCATGGGTTTTGCGGTTAGCTCCTACAATGAGCAGTTCTTC. Variable domain in full (rest from reference TRBV28 and TRBJ2-1): DVKVTQSSRYLVKRTGEKVFLECVQDMDHENMFWYRQDPGLGLRLIYFSYDVKMKEKGDIPEGYSVSREKKERFSLILESASTNQTSMYLCASSSMGFAVSSYNEQFFGPGTRLTVL.

The chain uses TRBV25-1 and TRBJ1-3; the match to TRBD1 covers 8 bases. The junction had 11 bases not matched to a gene; V was cut back by 4 bases and J by 0 bases. CDR3 length: 18 amino acids. Looked up from germline, CDR1 is MGHDK and CDR2 is SYGVNS. The CDR3 nucleotides read TGTGCCAGCAGTGCCGGGACGGGGACAGGCTACTCTGGAAACACCATATATTTT. This encodes CASSAGTGTGYSGNTIYF. Together with reference TRBV25-1 and TRBJ1-3, the CDR3 gives the full variable domain: EADIYQTPRYLVIGTGKKITLECSQTMGHDKMYWYQQDPGMELHLIHYSYGVNSTEKGDLSSESTVSRIRTEHFPLTLESARPSHTSQYLCASSAGTGTGYSGNTIYFGEGSWLTVV.

This chain uses TRBV15 with TRBJ2-7; D is perhaps TRBD2 (5 bases). CDR1 and CDR2 from the germline V gene are LNHNV and YYDKDF (reference sequence). The V and J ends lost 1 base and 5 bases respectively, with 12 bases between them. The CDR3 runs 14 residues. The CDR3 nucleotides read TGTGCCACCAGCAGAGGGGTCCGTAGCGACGAGCAGTACTTC. This translates into CATSRGVRSDEQYF.

This sequence joins TRBV18 and TRBJ2-3; D is uncertain. The CDR3 runs 12 residues. CDR1 is KGHSH, CDR2 LQKENI, per germline. The V end lost 6 bases, the J end lost 3 bases, and 7 bases lay between the germline ends. For the CDR3, the DNA is TGTGCCAGCTCCTACACGACAGATACGCAGTATTTT. Translated, it gives CASSYTTDTQYF.

This clone was observed a handful of times. The chain combines TRBV11-2 with TRBJ1-5; the D is unclear. CDR1 is SGHAT and CDR2 is FQNNGV in the germline V gene. This CDR3 is 13 amino acids long. The germline V and J ends were trimmed by 1 base and 4 bases, with 5 bases remaining between them. The CDR3 DNA is TGTGCCAGCAGCTTAGTCCGAAATCAGCCCCAGCATTTT. Protein product: CASSLVRNQPQHF.

The chain couples TRBV19 to TRBJ2-1, with TRBD1 identical over 9 bases. V was pared by 7 bases and J by 8 bases, with 6 bases of the junction left unmatched. Germline loops: CDR1 LNHDA, CDR2 SQIVND (reference sequence). The CDR3 spans 13 residues. This chain's CDR3 is CASKGTGSDEQFF. The CDR3 coding sequence is TGTGCCAGTAAAGGGACAGGGAGCGATGAGCAGTTCTTC.

The rearrangement links TRBV2 to TRBJ2-3, with TRBD1 identical over 9 bases. The V segment lost 10 bases and the J segment 4 bases; nucleotides outside the gene matches: 3. Germline CDR1 is SNHLY and CDR2 is FYNNEI. The CDR3 runs 12 residues. CDR3 bases: TGTGCCACTCGGGACAGGGCAGATACGCAGTATTTT. It specifies CATRDRADTQYF.

This sequence joins TRBV7-9 and TRBJ1-2, with D possibly TRBD1 on 5 matching bases. V was shortened by 5 bases and J by 3 bases, with 7 bases between the two germline ends. Looked up from germline, CDR1 is SEHNR and CDR2 is FQNEAQ (reference sequence). CDR3 length: 12 amino acids. DNA for the CDR3: TGTGCCAGCAGCCCCAGGGACTATGGCTACACCTTC. Residues: CASSPRDYGYTF. Full variable domain (rest looked up from reference TRBV7-9 and TRBJ1-2): DTGVSQNPRHKITKRGQNVTFRCDPISEHNRLYWYRQTLGQGPEFLTYFQNEAQLEKSRLLSDRFSAERPKGSFSTLEIQRTEQGDSAMYLCASSPRDYGYTFGSGTRLTVV.

The CDR3 DNA is TGTGCCAGCAGTTACCGGAGTGAAGCTTTCTTT. Its translation: CASSYRSEAFF. The V and J genes are TRBV6-5 and TRBJ1-1; unclear D gene. Trimming took off 2 bases at V and 7 bases at J, with 5 bases between the two ends. This CDR3 comprises 11 residues. CDR1 MNHEY and CDR2 SVGAGI come from the germline V gene.

The rearrangement joins TRBV19 to TRBJ1-5; D unclear. CDR3 length: 13 residues. The V gene's germline CDR1 is LNHDA and CDR2 SQIVND (reference sequence). Between the trimmed V and J ends, which lost 10 bases and 5 bases, there was a span of 15 bases. The CDR3 DNA reads TGTGCCACTCAAAAAAGGGAGGATCAGCCCCAGCATTTT. It encodes CATQKREDQPQHF.

The V and J genes are TRBV6-1 and TRBJ2-1; a possible D gene is TRBD1 (6 bases). The germline gives CDR1 MNHNS, CDR2 SASEGT. V lost 4 bases and J lost 2, with 12 bases in between. The CDR3 spans 15 residues. CDR3 DNA: TGTGCCAGCAGTGTTGGTACAGGGACCTACAATGAGCAGTTCTTC. Residues: CASSVGTGTYNEQFF.

This chain links TRBV5-4 with TRBJ2-3, with TRBD2 matching over 9 bases. CDR3 size: 15 residues. Germline CDR1 and CDR2: SGHNT and YYREEE (reference sequence). The trim removed 4 bases at V and 1 base at J, leaving 4 bases unmatched. The CDR3 region has the DNA TGTGCCAGCAGCCCCAGGACTAGCGGCACAGATACGCAGTATTTT. Its protein is CASSPRTSGTDTQYF. The entire variable domain, with the rest obtained from reference TRBV5-4 and TRBJ2-3, is as follows: ETGVTQSPTHLIKTRGQQVTLRCSSQSGHNTVSWYQQALGQGPQFIFQYYREEENGRGNFPPRFSGLQFPNYSSELNVNALELDDSALYLCASSPRTSGTDTQYFGPGTRLTVL.

The chain has TRBV7-9 and TRBJ1-5; maybe TRBD1 (5 bases). From germline, CDR1 is SEHNR and CDR2 FQNEAQ (reference sequence). This CDR3 has 13 amino acids. Trimming shortened V by 5 bases and J by 7 bases, and 12 bases separated the two germline ends. The CDR3 nucleotides read TGTGCCAGCAGCCTGCCCCAGGGCCAGCCCCAGCATTTT. Translation: CASSLPQGQPQHF.

On this clone itself: This specimen includes other DNA sequences encoding the same CDR3. The V call is TRBV6-5, the J call TRBJ2-7; either TRBD1 or TRBD2 may fit D (5 bases each). Trimming took 5 bases from V and 10 from J, leaving 15 bases between them. The CDR3 sequence is 12 residues long. Germline lookup yields CDR1 MNHEY and CDR2 SVGAGI. This CDR3 is CASSGRGPEQYF. The CDR3 bases are TGTGCCAGCAGTGGCCGGGGCCCCGAACAGTACTTC.

This chain uses TRBV5-6 with TRBJ2-3, with D unresolved. Germline V gives CDR1 SGHDT, CDR2 YYEEEE. The CDR3 totals 13 residues. The V end lost 2 bases, the J end lost 4 bases, and 8 bases lay between the germline ends. For the CDR3, the DNA is TGTGCCAGCAGCTTTAACTGGGCAGATACGCAGTATTTT. Amino acid sequence: CASSFNWADTQYF.

The CDR3 DNA reads as TGTGCCAGCAGCGGACACAGGGGACAGAACACCGGGGAGCTGTTTTTT. Translating it yields CASSGHRGQNTGELFF. The V gene is TRBV9, the J gene TRBJ2-2; TRBD1 matches at 7 bases. J was trimmed by 1 base and V by 3 bases; bases with no gene match: 6. CDR1 is SGDLS, CDR2 YYNGEE, per germline. CDR3 length: 16 residues.

This clone appeared once. The chain joins TRBV14 to TRBJ2-1, with 7 nucleotides matching TRBD2. V dropped 2 bases and J dropped 14; count of bases not matched to a gene: 9. This CDR3 has 13 amino acids. Germline V CDR1 and CDR2: SGHDN, FVKESK. The CDR3 nucleotides read TGTGCCAGCAGCCAAAGCGGAGGGGCGGGAGAGTTCTTC. Protein: CASSQSGGAGEFF.

In this sample, this clone turned up once. The V gene is TRBV29-1, the J gene TRBJ1-1, with D tentatively TRBD1 (5 bases). Germline V lookup: CDR1 SQVTM, CDR2 ANQGSEA. V dropped 0 bases and J dropped 9 bases, with 17 bases sitting between them. CDR3 length equals 14 residues. The CDR3 DNA reads TGCAGCGTTGAAGATCAAATACGAGGGGCCCAAGCTTTCTTT. Its translation: CSVEDQIRGAQAFF.

As to this clone: This sample also contains other DNA sequences that code for the same CDR3. The V call is TRBV9, the J call TRBJ2-1, with 13 bases fitting TRBD2. J was trimmed by 10 bases and V by 0 bases; bases with no gene match: 4. This CDR3 spans 15 amino acids. The germline CDR1 and CDR2 sequences are SGDLS and YYNGEE. The CDR3 DNA reads as TGTGCCAGCAGCGTAGGGACTAGCGGGAGAGGCGAGCAGTTCTTC. Translated, it gives CASSVGTSGRGEQFF.

This clone was counted once. The chain links TRBV6-1 to TRBJ1-3; weak D call: TRBD1 (6 bases). The CDR3 covers 13 residues. Per germline, CDR1 MNHNS and CDR2 SASEGT. Trimming removed 2 bases from V and 7 bases from J, with 9 bases in between. This CDR3 reads CASSERQGNTIYF. CDR3 coding DNA: TGTGCCAGCAGTGAACGCCAGGGGAACACCATATATTTT.

The rearrangement uses TRBV7-6 and TRBJ1-6, with a weak D call TRBD1 (6 bases). Germline CDR1 SGHVS, CDR2 FNYEAQ. Trimming left V 4 bases short and J 9 bases short, with 19 bases between. The CDR3 totals 16 residues. The CDR3 sequence is CASSSQPPGGGSPLHF. The CDR3 DNA is TGTGCCAGCAGCTCCCAGCCCCCCGGAGGGGGTTCACCCCTCCACTTT. The full variable domain, its missing parts supplied by reference TRBV7-6 and TRBJ1-6, is GAGVSQSPRYKVTKRGQDVALRCDPISGHVSLYWYRQALGQGPEFLTYFNYEAQQDKSGLPNDRFSAERPEGSISTLTIQRTEQRDSAMYRCASSSQPPGGGSPLHFGNGTRLTVT.

The chain recombines TRBV30 with TRBJ2-7, with TRBD2 as a possible D gene (6 bases). Between the trimmed V and J ends, which lost 0 bases and 5 bases, there was a span of 14 bases. The length of the CDR3 is 14 residues. Germline CDR1 and CDR2: GTSNPN and SVGIG (reference sequence). The CDR3 DNA sequence: TGTGCCTGGAGTGTTGGAGGGAGTTCCCACGAGCAGTACTTC. This codes for CAWSVGGSSHEQYF.

The chain carries TRBV7-9 and TRBJ2-7; maybe TRBD2 (5 bases). V lost 6 bases, J lost 6 bases, and 12 bases lay in between. The CDR3 sequence is 12 residues long. The germline CDR1 and CDR2 sequences are SEHNR and FQNEAQ (reference sequence). CDR3 region: CASSSEGAEQYF. The CDR3 DNA sequence: TGTGCCAGCAGTTCAGAGGGTGCCGAGCAGTACTTC.